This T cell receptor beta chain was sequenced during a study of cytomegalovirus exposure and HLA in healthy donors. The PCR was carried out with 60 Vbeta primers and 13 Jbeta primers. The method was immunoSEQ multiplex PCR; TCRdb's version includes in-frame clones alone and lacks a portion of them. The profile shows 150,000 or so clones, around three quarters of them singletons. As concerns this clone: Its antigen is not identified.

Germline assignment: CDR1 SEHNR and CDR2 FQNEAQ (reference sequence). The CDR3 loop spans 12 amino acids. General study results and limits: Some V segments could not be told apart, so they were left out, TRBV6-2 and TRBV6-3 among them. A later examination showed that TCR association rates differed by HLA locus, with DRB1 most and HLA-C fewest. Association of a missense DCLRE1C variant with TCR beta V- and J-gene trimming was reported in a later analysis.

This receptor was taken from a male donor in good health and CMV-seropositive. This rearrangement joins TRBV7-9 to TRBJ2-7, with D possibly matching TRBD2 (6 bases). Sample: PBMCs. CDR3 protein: CSGERARDEQYF. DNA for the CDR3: TGTTCCGGCGAGCGGGCCCGTGACGAGCAGTACTTC.